The 29 T cell receptor beta chains given below trace back to one sample, sequenced in a study of shared clonotypes between healthy human individuals. Produced via immunoSEQ multiplex PCR; TCRdb's table is partial and in-frame only. This table holds about 480,000 clones, nearly 80% found once. The sample comprised PBMCs. These receptors all stem from a woman in her 40s in good health. Some clones in this sample may be carry-over from other donors' samples.

The chain links TRBV7-3 to TRBJ2-1, with 10 positions matching TRBD1. The junction had 11 bases not matched to a gene; V was cut back by 5 bases and J by 7 bases. The CDR3 has 16 amino acids. Looked up from germline, CDR1 is SGHTA and CDR2 is FQGTGA. The CDR3 region has the DNA TGTGCCAGCAGCCGCCCCGGGACAGGGGTGTATAATGAGCAGTTCTTC. It encodes CASSRPGTGVYNEQFF.

This clone was counted once. The chain couples TRBV7-2 to TRBJ2-1, with D unclear. The V gene's germline CDR1 is SGHTA and CDR2 FQGNSA. Trimming left V 1 base short and J 3 bases short, with 10 bases between. The CDR3 is 15 residues long. This chain's CDR3 is CASSLDYRFYNEQFF. The CDR3 nucleotides are TGTGCCAGCAGCTTAGATTACAGATTCTACAATGAGCAGTTCTTC.

This chain links TRBV14 with TRBJ1-5; D ambiguous. The CDR3 is 16 amino acids. The germline V and J ends were trimmed by 0 bases and 2 bases, with 11 bases remaining between them. Germline V gene lookup returns CDR1 SGHDN and CDR2 FVKESK. CDR3 bases: TGTGCCAGCAGCCAAGAGGAGGATCGAGGCAATCAGCCCCAGCATTTT. This translates into CASSQEEDRGNQPQHF.

V gene TRBV6-5 combines with J gene TRBJ2-1, with D maybe TRBD1 (5 bases). Germline V gene lookup returns CDR1 MNHEY and CDR2 SVGAGI. The V and J ends lost 0 bases and 7 bases respectively, with 13 bases between them. This CDR3 has 15 residues. The CDR3 region has the DNA TGTGCCAGCAGTTACTCGAGCAGGGTCGGGAATGAGCAGTTCTTC. The encoded protein is CASSYSSRVGNEQFF.

The V call is TRBV7-9, the J call TRBJ2-1; TRBD2 agrees at 8 bases. V lost 5 bases, J lost 9 bases, and 3 bases stayed unmatched. Germline CDR1 reads SEHNR; CDR2 reads FQNEAQ (reference sequence). The CDR3 is 12 residues long. CDR3: CASSLGLAEQFF. The CDR3 region has the DNA TGTGCCAGCAGCCTAGGACTAGCTGAGCAGTTCTTC.

The V and J genes are TRBV28 and TRBJ2-3, with 10 bases matching TRBD2. CDR1 and CDR2 from the germline V gene are MDHEN and SYDVKM. V dropped 4 bases and J dropped 2; count of bases not matched to a gene: 6. This CDR3 region has 16 residues. In DNA, the CDR3 is TGTGCCAGCAGTTCCCTAGCGGGGGACGACACAGATACGCAGTATTTT. Protein product: CASSSLAGDDTDTQYF.

For this clone: The junction differs from germline at one of its ends, possibly a read error. V and J are TRBV10-3 and TRBJ1-2, with TRBD1 as a possible D gene (6 bases). Germline V gene lookup returns CDR1 ENHRY and CDR2 SYGVKD. The CDR3 contains 11 residues. The CDR3 protein is CAISEGGGNLF. Written as DNA, the CDR3 is TGTGCCATCAGTGAAGGGGGAGGAAACCTTTTC.

Worth noting for this clone: The likely explanation is a read error, given a far larger clone one base away. Additional DNA sequences in this sample encode the identical CDR3. The chain links TRBV7-8 to TRBJ1-1; D possibly corresponds to TRBD1 (6 bases). Looked up from germline, CDR1 is SGHVS and CDR2 is FQNEAQ. This CDR3 comprises 13 residues. The CDR3 loop reads CASSGQLNTEAFF. For the CDR3, the DNA is TGTGCCAGCAGCGGACAGCTGAACACTGAGGCTTTCTTT. The entire variable domain, with the rest obtained from reference TRBV7-8 and TRBJ1-1, is as follows: GAGVSQSPRYKVAKRGQDVALRCDPISGHVSLFWYQQALGQGPEFLTYFQNEAQLDKSGLPSDRFFAERPEGSVSTLKIQRTQQEDSAVYLCASSGQLNTEAFFGQGTRLTVV.

The chain has TRBV2 and TRBJ2-5, with unresolved D. The V end lost 7 bases, the J end lost 3 bases, and 18 bases lay between the germline ends. CDR3 length equals 15 residues. Germline CDR1 reads SNHLY; CDR2 reads FYNNEI. CDR3 DNA sequence: TGTGCCAGCACCCGGCGTAGTGGAAGGGAAGAGACCCAGTACTTC. It specifies CASTRRSGREETQYF.

This chain uses TRBV29-1 with TRBJ1-2, with TRBD1 matching over 11 bases. Unmatched junction bases numbered 10, after V lost 7 bases and J lost 6 bases. Looked up from germline, CDR1 is SQVTM and CDR2 is ANQGSEA. The CDR3 contains 14 residues. CDR3 region: CSAMGGQGVNGYTF. CDR3 DNA: TGCAGCGCCATGGGGGGACAGGGGGTTAATGGCTACACCTTC. Using reference TRBV29-1 and TRBJ1-2 for the parts outside the CDR3, the full variable domain is SAVISQKPSRDICQRGTSLTIQCQVDSQVTMMFWYRQQPGQSLTLIATANQGSEATYESGFVIDKFPISRPNLTFSTLTVSNMSPEDSSIYLCSAMGGQGVNGYTFGSGTRLTVV.

The V and J genes are TRBV12-1 and TRBJ1-2. TRBV12-1 is termed a pseudogene. The CDR3 is made up of 15 amino acids. CDR3 sequence reads: CASSFDTWGLYGYTF. The DNA for the CDR3 is TGTGCCAGCAGCTTTGACACCTGGGGACTCTATGGCTACACCTTC.

The V and J genes are TRBV2 and TRBJ1-2; 7 nucleotides align to TRBD1. This CDR3 spans 13 amino acids. The trim removed 5 bases at V and 3 bases at J, leaving 3 bases unmatched. CDR1 and CDR2 from the germline V gene are SNHLY and FYNNEI. As DNA, the CDR3 is TGTGCCAGCAGTCGGGGGACAGACTATGGCTACACCTTC. Its protein product is CASSRGTDYGYTF. Variable domain in full (rest from reference TRBV2 and TRBJ1-2): EPEVTQTPSHQVTQMGQEVILRCVPISNHLYFYWYRQILGQKVEFLVSFYNNEISEKSEIFDDQFSVERPDGSNFTLKIRSTKLEDSAMYFCASSRGTDYGYTFGSGTRLTVV.

On this clone itself: Other DNA sequences in the sample encode the same CDR3. This chain uses TRBV5-1 with TRBJ2-7; 9 bases line up with TRBD2. Germline lookup yields CDR1 SGHRS and CDR2 YFSETQ. The ends lost 2 bases at V and 0 bases at J; junction bases unmatched: 0. The CDR3 runs to 14 residues. The CDR3 region has the DNA TGCGCCAGCAGCTTAGCGGGAGGCTCCTACGAGCAGTACTTC. This encodes CASSLAGGSYEQYF.

As DNA, the CDR3 is TGTGCCTGGAGTGTCCCCGGGTCGGAAAACATTCAGTACTTC. As protein: CAWSVPGSENIQYF. The genes are TRBV30 and TRBJ2-4, with D hard to call. In germline, CDR1 is GTSNPN, CDR2 SVGIG (reference sequence). Trimming cost V 0 bases and J 5 bases, with 11 bases left between them. The CDR3 is made up of 14 amino acids.

Here the CDR3 reads CASSMRVLGNQPQHF. DNA of the CDR3: TGTGCCAGTAGTATGCGGGTTTTGGGCAATCAGCCCCAGCATTTT. This chain connects TRBV19 to TRBJ1-5, with D uncertain. Germline V CDR1 and CDR2: LNHDA, SQIVND (reference sequence). This CDR3 has 15 amino acids. The V and J ends lost 3 bases and 2 bases respectively, with 11 bases between them.

The J gene is TRBJ2-3, the V gene TRBV29-1, with D possibly matching TRBD2 (6 bases). Germline values: CDR1 SQVTM, CDR2 ANQGSEA. The CDR3 covers 15 residues. The V and J ends lost 2 bases and 1 base respectively, with 13 bases between them. CDR3 sequence: CSVERRGGGTDTQYF. The CDR3 nucleotides are TGCAGCGTTGAACGCCGGGGCGGGGGCACAGATACGCAGTATTTT.

The chain employs TRBV4-2 and TRBJ2-3; TRBD2 is a possible D gene (5 bases). V was shortened by 4 bases and J by 6 bases, with 11 bases between the two germline ends. There are 13 residues in the CDR3. Germline CDR1 is LGHNA and CDR2 is YNFKEQ. The CDR3 region is CASSLGRGDTQYF. The CDR3 DNA follows: TGTGCCAGCAGCCTCGGTAGAGGGGATACGCAGTATTTT.

This clone was detected only a few times. The chain joins TRBV7-9 to TRBJ2-2; tentatively, D is TRBD2 (5 bases). The V gene's germline CDR1 is SEHNR and CDR2 FQNEAQ (reference sequence). There are 13 residues in the CDR3. V dropped 0 bases and J dropped 16 bases, with 15 bases sitting between them. The CDR3 coding sequence is TGTGCCAGCAGCTTAGCGCGGGCTAGTACTTGGTTTTTT. It encodes CASSLARASTWFF.

The table lists this clone with a few counts. This chain links TRBV7-3 with TRBJ2-2; TRBD2 agrees at 8 bases. This CDR3 has 13 amino acids. V shed 5 bases, J shed 5 bases, and the junction held 1 base outside the gene matches. Germline CDR1 is SGHTA and CDR2 is FQGTGA. The CDR3 nucleotides are TGTGCCAGCAGCGGGACTAGAACCGGGGAGCTGTTTTTT. Its protein is CASSGTRTGELFF. Together with reference TRBV7-3 and TRBJ2-2, the CDR3 gives the full variable domain: GAGVSQTPSNKVTEKGKYVELRCDPISGHTALYWYRQSLGQGPEFLIYFQGTGAADDSGLPNDRFFAVRPEGSVSTLKIQRTERGDSAVYLCASSGTRTGELFFGEGSRLTVL.

The V gene is TRBV28, the J gene TRBJ1-5; no reliable D call. Trimming left V 3 bases short and J 0 bases short, with 12 bases between. This CDR3 has 16 residues. The germline V gene encodes CDR1 MDHEN and CDR2 SYDVKM. In nucleotides, the CDR3 is TGTGCCAGCAGTTTTAGGCGGATGTATAGCAATCAGCCCCAGCATTTT. It codes for CASSFRRMYSNQPQHF.

This sequence joins TRBV11-2 and TRBJ2-5, with D maybe TRBD1 (6 bases). Trimming pared 5 bases from V and 4 bases from J, leaving 14 bases between. CDR3 length: 14 residues. Per the germline V gene, CDR1 is SGHAT and CDR2 is FQNNGV. In nucleotides, the CDR3 is TGTGCCAGCAGCAGTACAGGGCCGGGAGAGACCCAGTACTTC. As protein: CASSSTGPGETQYF. Combining the CDR3 with reference TRBV11-2 and TRBJ2-5 gives the whole variable domain EAGVAQSPRYKIIEKRQSVAFWCNPISGHATLYWYQQILGQGPKLLIQFQNNGVVDDSQLPKDRFSAERLKGVDSTLKIQPAKLEDSAVYLCASSSTGPGETQYFGPGTRLLVL.

The chain carries TRBV4-2 and TRBJ2-6, with D possibly being TRBD1 (5 bases). The CDR3 has 18 residues. Trimming shortened V by 0 bases and J by 0 bases, and 12 bases separated the two germline ends. Germline lookup yields CDR1 LGHNA and CDR2 YNFKEQ. The CDR3 region has the DNA TGTGCCAGCAGCCAAGATATAGGGGCGAGCTCTGGGGCCAACGTCCTGACTTTC. Translation: CASSQDIGASSGANVLTF.

This clone came up a few times. DNA for the CDR3: TGTGCCAGCAGCCCCCTTTTCGCGCGGGAGGGCGTTGATGAGCAGTTCTTC. Translation gives CASSPLFAREGVDEQFF. The V call is TRBV7-9, the J call TRBJ2-1, with 9 bases identical to TRBD2. Trimming cost V 5 bases and J 8 bases; bases outside gene matches: 16. The CDR3 runs to 17 residues. Per germline, CDR1 SEHNR and CDR2 FQNEAQ (reference sequence).

V gene TRBV18 combines with J gene TRBJ2-7; 8 bases line up with TRBD1. V dropped 2 bases and J dropped 3; count of bases not matched to a gene: 6. The CDR3 extends over 15 amino acids. The germline V gene encodes CDR1 KGHSH and CDR2 LQKENI. The DNA of the CDR3 is TGTGCCAGCTCACCATCCCCAGGGGGCATCTACGAGCAGTACTTC. Translated, it gives CASSPSPGGIYEQYF.

Written as DNA, the CDR3 is TGCGCCAGCAGCTTAGGGGCCCGTCGGAGCACAGATACGCAGTATTTT. Its protein is CASSLGARRSTDTQYF. The chain has TRBV5-1 and TRBJ2-3, with D perhaps TRBD1 (5 bases). The CDR3 is 16 amino acids. V was pared by 2 bases and J by 0 bases, with 13 bases between. Germline V gene sequence: CDR1 SGHRS, CDR2 YFSETQ.

A word on this clone: Other DNA sequences in this sample translate to the same CDR3. The rearrangement joins TRBV7-3 to TRBJ2-3; D is ambiguous. Germline V gene data show CDR1 as SGHTA and CDR2 as FQGTGA. V was pared by 5 bases and J by 2 bases, with 8 bases between. This CDR3 is 13 amino acids long. For the CDR3, the DNA is TGTGCCAGCAGCCCCGGTTCCACAGATACGCAGTATTTT. It yields the protein CASSPGSTDTQYF.

A note on this clone: Sequence at one end of the junction differs from germline and may be a read error. J is TRBJ2-7 and V is TRBV7-9; maybe TRBD2 (5 bases). The V gene's germline CDR1 is SEHNR and CDR2 FQNEAQ (reference sequence). The CDR3 has 13 amino acids. The CDR3 DNA is TGTGCCAGCAGCTTAATAGTCCCGGAGGACTCGGTCTTC. Its protein is CASSLIVPEDSVF.

The V call is TRBV30, the J call TRBJ1-2; D is undetermined. The V end was cut by 3 bases, the J end by 8 bases, with 13 bases between. CDR1 is GTSNPN, CDR2 SVGIG, per germline (reference sequence). This CDR3 has 12 residues. Here the CDR3 reads CAWRASVVGYTF. As DNA, the CDR3 is TGTGCCTGGAGGGCCTCAGTTGTGGGCTACACCTTC.

This clone was detected once. V gene TRBV4-1 combines with J gene TRBJ2-1; D possibly uses TRBD1 or TRBD2 (6 bases each). The V gene's germline CDR1 is MGHRA and CDR2 YSYEKL. The CDR3 is made up of 17 amino acids. V was pared by 1 base and J by 10 bases, with 23 bases between. CDR3 in amino acids: CASSQVGVGLEGHEQFF. For the CDR3, the DNA is TGCGCCAGCAGCCAAGTGGGGGTAGGGTTGGAGGGACACGAGCAGTTCTTC.